This note documents a single TCR beta chain sequence. No antigen is known for it. Researchers took blood at baseline, on cycle 4 day 1, and on cycle 7 day 1. This CDR3 has 15 residues. CDR1 MNHNS and CDR2 SASEGT come from the germline V gene. The ends were cut back, 2 bases at V and 5 bases at J, with 15 bases in the middle. Repertoires were generated with immunoSEQ multiplex PCR, while TCRdb's copy carries only in-frame clones and drops some. The sample includes roughly 80,000 clones, 80% to 90% of them seen just once. The data were obtained in a study of OX40 agonist ivuxolimab in advanced cancers. Study-level background: Patients received ivuxolimab, an agonistic anti-OX40 (CD134) antibody. General study results and limits: Relatively little clonal expansion, among the lowest observed, appeared in partial responders at 0.1-3.0 mg/kg. There were also nonresponders showing low normalized T-cell clonal expansion.

Sequences were derived from CD4+ or CD8+ T cells sorted from blood, sampled in a trial of the OX40 agonist ivuxolimab. This clonotype originated in an adult with an advanced solid tumor such as melanoma, head and neck, liver or kidney cancer. The chain has TRBV6-1 and TRBJ2-5; possibly TRBD1 or TRBD2 for D (5 bases each). The DNA of the CDR3 is TGTGCCAGCAGTGAAATGGGGGTTTCAGGGGAGACCCAGTACTTC. Its translation is CASSEMGVSGETQYF.